Sequencing of this T cell receptor (beta chain) was carried out in a study of cytomegalovirus exposure and HLA in healthy donors. The wider study: The same platform was used for the 120 validation repertoires and the roughly 640 first-cohort repertoires, a later analysis reported. Study conclusions and caveats: Listed as cytomegalovirus-associated were more than 150 TCR beta chains.

The repertoire was sequenced with immunoSEQ multiplex PCR; TCRdb's copy has only in-frame clones and lacks some. The data show 200,000 to 250,000 clones, with roughly 84% seen just once and roughly 2% held by the top ten. Note on this clone: Antigen specificity is unknown.

V lost 7 bases and J lost 0, with 14 bases in between. CDR3 length: 15 amino acids. Germline V gives CDR1 MDHEN, CDR2 SYDVKM. This chain connects TRBV28 to TRBJ2-3; possibly TRBD1 for D (6 bases). The sequencing input was PBMCs. The sequence was collected from a woman aged 18-29 years in good health and CMV-seropositive. This CDR3 reads CASISGTLSTDTQYF. The CDR3 DNA is TGTGCCAGCATCTCCGGGACACTAAGCACAGATACGCAGTATTTT.